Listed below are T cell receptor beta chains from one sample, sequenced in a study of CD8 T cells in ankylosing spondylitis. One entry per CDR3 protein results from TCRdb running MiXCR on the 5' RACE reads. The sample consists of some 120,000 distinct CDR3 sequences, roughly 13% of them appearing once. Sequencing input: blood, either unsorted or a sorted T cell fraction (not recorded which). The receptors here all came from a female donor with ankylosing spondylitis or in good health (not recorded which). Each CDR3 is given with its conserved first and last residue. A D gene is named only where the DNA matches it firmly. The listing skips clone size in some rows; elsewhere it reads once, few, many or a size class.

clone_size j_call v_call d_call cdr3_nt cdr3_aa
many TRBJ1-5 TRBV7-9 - TGTGCCAGCAGCTTAAGTACGCTTCAGCCCCAGCATTTT CASSLSTLQPQHF
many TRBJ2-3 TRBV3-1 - TGTGCCAGCAGCCAAGCGGATGTTTTTTCAGATACGCAGTATTTT CASSQADVFSDTQYF
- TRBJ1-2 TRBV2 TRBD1 TGTGCCAGCACCCTTGACAGGGAGAGTGGCTACACCTTC CASTLDRESGYTF
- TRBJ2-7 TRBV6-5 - TGTGCCAGCAGTTATCTCCCGGGGTACGAGCAGTACTTC CASSYLPGYEQYF
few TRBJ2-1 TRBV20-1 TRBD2 TGCAGTGCTAGGGGACTAGGGAGTGTGGTCTACAATGAGCAGTTCTTC CSARGLGSVVYNEQFF
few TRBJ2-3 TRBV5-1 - TGCGCCAGCAGCTTGATCGTGGGATCGGTTACGGGTACGCAGTATTTT CASSLIVGSVTGTQYF
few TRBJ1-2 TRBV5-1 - TGCGCCAGCAGCCTGAGGACAGACGTAGATTATGGCTACACCTTC CASSLRTDVDYGYTF
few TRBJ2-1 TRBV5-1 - TGCGCCAGCAGCGAGGAAGCGGACAATGAGCAGTTCTTC CASSEEADNEQFF
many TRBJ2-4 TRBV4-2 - TGTGCCAGCAGCCCCCGGACGGCTCTAGCCAAAAACATTCAGTACTTC CASSPRTALAKNIQYF
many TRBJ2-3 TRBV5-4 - TGTGCCAGCAGCTTGGCTGGGGAGGCAGATACGCAGTATTTT CASSLAGEADTQYF
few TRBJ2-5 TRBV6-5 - TGTGCCAGCAGTTACTCACGTCAGGGCACTGGTGAGACCCAGTACTTC CASSYSRQGTGETQYF
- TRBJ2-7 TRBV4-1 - TGCGCCAGCAGCATACCGGGGAGACGCTACGAGCAGTACTTC CASSIPGRRYEQYF
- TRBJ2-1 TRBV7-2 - TGTGCCAGCAGCCCACAGGGAACACCCTACAATGAGCAGTTCTTC CASSPQGTPYNEQFF
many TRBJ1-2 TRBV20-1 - TGCAGTGCTAGAACCCAAGGTGACAACTATGGCTACACCTTC CSARTQGDNYGYTF
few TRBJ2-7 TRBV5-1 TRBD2 TGCGCCAGCAGCACTAGCGGGAGGGCCGCGATCGAGCAGTACTTC CASSTSGRAAIEQYF
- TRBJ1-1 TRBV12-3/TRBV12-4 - TGTGCCAGCAGCTCAGGGGATCGGATGAACACTGAAGCTTTCTTT CASSSGDRMNTEAFF
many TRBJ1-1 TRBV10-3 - TGTGCCATCAGTGACAGGGGAGACACTGAAGCTTTCTTT CAISDRGDTEAFF
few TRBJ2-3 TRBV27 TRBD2 TGTGCCAGCAGGGCCCGGACTAGCGATAACACAGATACGCAGTATTTT CASRARTSDNTDTQYF
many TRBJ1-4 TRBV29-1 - TGCAGCGTTGTCGGGGTCCATGAAAAACTGTTTTTT CSVVGVHEKLFF
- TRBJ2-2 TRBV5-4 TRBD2 TGTGCCAGCAGCTCCCCTAGCGGGAGGAACACCGGGGAGCTGTTTTTT CASSSPSGRNTGELFF
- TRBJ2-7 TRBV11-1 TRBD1 TGTGCCAGCAGCTTCCCCACCGGGACAGGGGGCTACGAGCAGTACTTC CASSFPTGTGGYEQYF
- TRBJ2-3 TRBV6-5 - TGTGCCAGCAGTCAACTTCAGGGGACGCAGTATTTT CASSQLQGTQYF
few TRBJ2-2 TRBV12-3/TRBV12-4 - TGTGCCAGCAGTGGCGCCCCCGCGAACACCGGGGAGCTGTTTTTT CASSGAPANTGELFF
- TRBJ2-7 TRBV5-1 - TGCGCCAGCAGCTACCGGGAGACCTACGAGCAGTACTTC CASSYRETYEQYF
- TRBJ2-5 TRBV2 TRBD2 TGTGCCAGCAGTGTGGCTAGCGGGAGCGAGACCCAGTACTTC CASSVASGSETQYF
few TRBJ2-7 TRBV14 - TGTGCCAGCAGCCAGGTCCGGGACGGCCTTTACGAGCAGTACTTC CASSQVRDGLYEQYF
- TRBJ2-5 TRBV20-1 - TGCAGTGCTACACTAGGGGTACAAGAGACCCAGTACTTC CSATLGVQETQYF
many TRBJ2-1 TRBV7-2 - TGTGCCAGCAGCTTAGAGGGTTTTTCCTACAATGAGCAGTTCTTC CASSLEGFSYNEQFF
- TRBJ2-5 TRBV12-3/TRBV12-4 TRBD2 TGTGCCAGCAGTTTCGAGCGGGGGGGCCAGAATCGAGAGACCCAGTACTTC CASSFERGGQNRETQYF
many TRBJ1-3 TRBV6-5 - TGTGCCAGCAGTTACTCCGACAGCCTTGGAAACACCATATATTTT CASSYSDSLGNTIYF
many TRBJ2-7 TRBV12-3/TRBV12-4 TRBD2 TGTGCCAGCAGTTTACTAGCGGCCTACGAGCAGTACTTC CASSLLAAYEQYF
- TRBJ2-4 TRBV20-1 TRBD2 TGCAGCGGGGGGGCGGAGAAAAACATTCAGTACTTC CSGGAEKNIQYF
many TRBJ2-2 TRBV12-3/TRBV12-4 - TGTGCCAGCGTAAGGGGGATGAACACCGGGGAGCTGTTTTTT CASVRGMNTGELFF
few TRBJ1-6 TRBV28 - TGTGCCAGCAGTGGCAGGGGTAATTCACCCCTCCACTTT CASSGRGNSPLHF
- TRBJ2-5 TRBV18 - TGTGCCAGCTCACCGCTATCAAACAAGGGGCAAGAGACCCAGTACTTC CASSPLSNKGQETQYF
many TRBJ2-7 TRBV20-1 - TGCAGTGCTAGGTGGGGGCAGTACCATTATTACGAGCAGTACTTC CSARWGQYHYYEQYF
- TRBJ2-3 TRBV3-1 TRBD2 TGTGCCAGCAGCCAACCGGGACTAGGGGGAGTTACGCAGTATTTT CASSQPGLGGVTQYF
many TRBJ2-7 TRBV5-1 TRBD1 TGCGCCAGCAGCTCCCGGACAGGGGGCTCCTACGAGCAGTACTTC CASSSRTGGSYEQYF
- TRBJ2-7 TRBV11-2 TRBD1 TGTGCCAGCAGCTTATCCCCAGGGGGCCTCTACGAGCAGTACTTC CASSLSPGGLYEQYF
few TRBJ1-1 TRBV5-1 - TGCGCCAGCAGCTTCATCCCGAACACTGAAGCTTTCTTT CASSFIPNTEAFF
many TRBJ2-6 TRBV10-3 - TGTGCCATCGGGATCTCTGGGGCCAACGTCCTGACTTTC CAIGISGANVLTF
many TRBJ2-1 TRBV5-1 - TGCGCCAGCAGCTCGGACGGGAGCTCCTACAATGAGCAGTTCTTC CASSSDGSSYNEQFF
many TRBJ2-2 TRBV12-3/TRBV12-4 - TGTGCCAGCAGTTTACCGGGGGCCGGGGAGCTGTTTTTT CASSLPGAGELFF